The 2 T cell receptor beta chains below come from one sample, sequenced in a study of cytomegalovirus exposure and HLA in healthy donors. Assay used: immunoSEQ multiplex PCR; TCRdb lists only in-frame clones, some missing. Of some 150,000 clones listed, about 87% were seen once; the top ten hold approximately 1.5%. What was sequenced was PBMCs. These receptors were obtained from a woman in her 30s in good health and CMV-seronegative.

V is TRBV4-1 and J is TRBJ2-3; TRBD1 matches at 7 bases. Trimming took 4 bases from V and 0 from J; bases not matched to a gene: 4. This CDR3 is built from 15 residues. The germline gives CDR1 MGHRA, CDR2 YSYEKL. The CDR3 DNA reads as TGCGCCAGCAGCCTCCGACAGGGTAGCACAGATACGCAGTATTTT. Its translation: CASSLRQGSTDTQYF.

The J gene is TRBJ1-2, the V gene TRBV6-1; the D gene is possibly TRBD1 (5 bases). The CDR3 contains 15 residues. The germline CDR1 and CDR2 sequences are MNHNS and SASEGT. Deletions cut 7 bases from V and 2 bases from J, with 17 bases between. CDR3 nucleotides: TGTGCCAGCACCGAACGGGCAGGGATAAACTATGGCTACACCTTC. It specifies CASTERAGINYGYTF.